Listed here are 28 T cell receptor beta chains from one sample, sequenced in a study of regulatory T cells in long-lasting Graves disease. Building the TCR beta libraries relied on iRepertoire HTBI primers, and CDR3 regions underwent Arm-PCR. From the multiplex PCR reads, TCRdb called clonotypes with MiXCR, one entry per CDR3 protein. The sample gives approximately 350,000 distinct CDR3 sequences, roughly 20% of which show up once; 25% to 30% is in the top ten. As for time point: persistent/refractory GD, antithyroid drugs over 5 years with positive TRAb. After RNA was extracted from PBMCs, the TCR library was made from it. The sequencing used peripheral blood mononuclear cells (PBMCs), collected when the disease was refractory, from a patient treated with antithyroid drugs. These receptors all stem from a woman aged 40 to 50 with Graves disease.

In this sample, this clonotype turned up many times. This rearrangement joins TRBV28 to TRBJ1-5; maybe TRBD1 (5 bases). CDR1 and CDR2 (germline): MDHEN, SYDVKM. The V end lost 10 bases, the J end lost 5 bases, and 24 bases lay between the germline ends. CDR3 length equals 16 residues. CDR3 residues: CATCRAGNLRYQPQHF. The CDR3 DNA reads as TGTGCCACCTGCAGGGCCGGGAATCTTAGGTATCAGCCCCAGCATTTT. The full variable domain, with the rest looked up from reference TRBV28 and TRBJ1-5, is DVKVTQSSRYLVKRTGEKVFLECVQDMDHENMFWYRQDPGLGLRLIYFSYDVKMKEKGDIPEGYSVSREKKERFSLILESASTNQTSMYLCATCRAGNLRYQPQHFGDGTRLSIL.

Remarks on this clonotype: Relative to the germline gene, one junction end is altered; a read error may explain this. The chain recombines TRBV7-9 with TRBJ2-4, with 7 bases that match TRBD1. Germline-derived CDR1 and CDR2 are SEHNR and FQNEAQ (reference sequence). CDR3 length: 14 amino acids. CDR3 residues: CASGLGGTEDIQYF. CDR3 nucleotide sequence: TGTGCCAGCGGCTTAGGGGGCACTGAGGACATTCAGTACTTC.

This clonotype was observed at least ten times. The chain recombines TRBV12-3 or TRBV12-4 with TRBJ2-7; 11 nucleotides line up with TRBD1. This CDR3 comprises 17 residues. V lost 6 bases to trimming and J lost 3 bases; unmatched junction nucleotides: 13. The CDR3, as DNA: TGTGCCAGCAGCCTCGGACAGGGGGCTTCTAGTCTCTACGAGCAGTACTTC. Its translation is CASSLGQGASSLYEQYF.

The V call is TRBV7-9, the J call TRBJ2-1, with 13 bases identical to TRBD2. The CDR3 covers 16 residues. The trim removed 1 base at V and 7 bases at J, leaving 4 bases unmatched. Looked up from germline, CDR1 is SEHNR and CDR2 is FQNEAQ (reference sequence). CDR3 sequence: CASSLGRLAGGNEQFF. The CDR3 DNA is TGTGCCAGCAGCTTAGGTAGACTAGCGGGAGGAAATGAGCAGTTCTTC.

This clonotype turned up a few times. The gene calls are TRBV7-9 and TRBJ2-7; TRBD1 might be the D (6 bases). This CDR3 comprises 12 residues. CDR1 SEHNR and CDR2 FQNEAQ come from the germline V gene (reference sequence). V lost 6 bases to trimming and J lost 6 bases, with 12 bases between them. The CDR3 sequence: CASRPGAGEQYF. For the CDR3, the DNA is TGTGCCAGCAGACCAGGGGCTGGCGAGCAGTACTTC.

This clonotype showed up just a few times. This chain joins TRBV5-1 and TRBJ2-7, with TRBD2 identical over 13 bases. The CDR3 sequence is 15 residues long. After removal of 5 bases from V and 0 bases from J, the junction contained 2 bases not matched to a gene. Germline CDR1 SGHRS, CDR2 YFSETQ. CDR3 protein: CASRGTSGASYEQYF. The CDR3 DNA follows: TGCGCCAGCAGAGGGACTAGCGGGGCCTCCTACGAGCAGTACTTC.

This clonotype was seen at least ten times. The chain links TRBV2 to TRBJ1-4; TRBD1 matches at 7 bases. The CDR3 consists of 14 residues. Germline assignment: CDR1 SNHLY and CDR2 FYNNEI. V shed 5 bases and J 8 bases; nucleotides not matched to a gene: 8. As DNA, the CDR3 is TGTGCCAGCAGTCAAGACAGGGCTGGGGAAAAACTGTTTTTT. Translating it yields CASSQDRAGEKLFF.

This clonotype was seen more than once but under ten times. The chain carries TRBV6-1 and TRBJ1-5; D ambiguous. The ends were cut back, 5 bases at V and 4 bases at J, with 15 bases in the middle. Germline loops: CDR1 MNHNS, CDR2 SASEGT. The CDR3 consists of 15 residues. The CDR3 is CASSIMGSGNQPQHF. As DNA, the CDR3 is TGTGCCAGCAGTATCATGGGTAGCGGTAATCAGCCCCAGCATTTT.

At least ten counts were recorded for this clonotype. The chain employs TRBV7-2 and TRBJ2-7; a weak D match, TRBD2 (5 bases). Germline V CDR1 and CDR2: SGHTA, FQGNSA. Trimming pared 3 bases from V and 2 bases from J, leaving 8 bases between. The CDR3 extends over 13 amino acids. The CDR3 DNA sequence: TGTGCCAGCAGCTTTCGGGGTCCCTACGAGCAGTACTTC. Translated, it gives CASSFRGPYEQYF.

In its sample, this clonotype was seen a few times. V is TRBV5-1 and J is TRBJ2-3; D unresolved. The CDR3 is made up of 15 amino acids. V was clipped by 4 bases and J by 3 bases, with 15 bases between them. Germline V gives CDR1 SGHRS, CDR2 YFSETQ. The CDR3 DNA reads as TGCGCCAGCAGCCCCGACTCGACCAGTACAGATACGCAGTATTTT. Its protein product is CASSPDSTSTDTQYF.

This clonotype showed up many times. This CDR3 is CASSLSDSGSYEQYF. DNA for the CDR3: TGTGCCAGCAGCTTATCAGACAGCGGCTCCTACGAGCAGTACTTC. V gene TRBV11-2 combines with J gene TRBJ2-7; perhaps D is TRBD1 or TRBD2 (5 bases each). This CDR3 is 15 amino acids long. The V gene lost 2 bases and the J gene lost 0 bases, with 11 bases spanning the gap. Germline V gives CDR1 SGHAT, CDR2 FQNNGV.

This clonotype occurred many times. The rearrangement uses TRBV7-9 and TRBJ2-2, with 7 bases identical to TRBD1. Germline V gene sequence: CDR1 SEHNR, CDR2 FQNEAQ (reference sequence). The junction had 5 bases not matched to a gene; V was cut back by 5 bases and J by 5 bases. This CDR3 has 14 residues. The CDR3 sequence: CASSPPGQTGELFF. The CDR3 coding sequence is TGTGCCAGCAGCCCGCCGGGACAGACCGGGGAGCTGTTTTTT.

This clonotype came up a few times. This CDR3 reads CASSQEGSGTQYF. DNA for the CDR3: TGTGCCAGCAGCCAAGAGGGCTCCGGGACCCAGTACTTC. The chain recombines TRBV3-1 with TRBJ2-5; D gene unclear. The V gene lost 0 bases and the J gene lost 7 bases, with 9 bases spanning the gap. The germline gives CDR1 LGHDT, CDR2 YNNKEL (reference sequence). This CDR3 has 13 residues.

This clonotype was observed many times. Sequence at one end of the junction differs from germline and may be a read error. This chain connects TRBV2 to TRBJ1-6, with TRBD1 matching 7 bases. Germline loops: CDR1 SNHLY, CDR2 FYNNEI. The CDR3 length is 16 residues. CDR3 loop: CASGDRVASYNSPLHF. The CDR3 DNA reads as TGTGCCAGCGGTGACAGGGTGGCGTCCTATAATTCACCCCTCCACTTT. The full variable domain, in which reference TRBV2 and TRBJ1-6 provide the parts outside the CDR3, is EPEVTQTPSHQVTQMGQEVILRCVPISNHLYFYWYRQILGQKVEFLVSFYNNEISEKSEIFDDQFSVERPDGSNFTLKIRSTKLEDSAMYFCASGDRVASYNSPLHFGNGTRLTVT.

This clonotype has just a few counts. V and J are TRBV5-4 and TRBJ2-7; TRBD1 matches at 7 bases. The germline V gene has CDR1 SGHNT and CDR2 YYREEE (reference sequence). The CDR3 covers 15 residues. V dropped 4 bases and J dropped 4; count of bases not matched to a gene: 11. The CDR3 sequence is CASSRTGQGEYEQYF. The CDR3 DNA is TGTGCCAGCAGCCGCACCGGGCAGGGGGAGTACGAGCAGTACTTC.

At least ten counts were recorded for this clonotype. The gene calls are TRBV6-1 and TRBJ2-7; tentatively, D is TRBD1 or TRBD2 (5 bases each). V lost 2 bases, J lost 1 base, and 18 bases lay in between. There are 17 residues in the CDR3. Per the germline V gene, CDR1 is MNHNS and CDR2 is SASEGT. CDR3 region: CASSEYLTPGRSYEQYF. The DNA of the CDR3 is TGTGCCAGCAGTGAATACTTAACCCCGGGACGATCCTACGAGCAGTACTTC.

This clonotype occurred a few times. The chain combines TRBV28 with TRBJ2-1, with TRBD2 identical over 7 bases. The CDR3 extends over 13 amino acids. CDR1 MDHEN and CDR2 SYDVKM come from the germline V gene. After removal of 8 bases from V and 8 bases from J, the junction contained 9 bases not matched to a gene. CDR3 DNA: TGTGCCAGCCTGGGGCTAGCGGTGGATGAGCAGTTCTTC. Translating gives CASLGLAVDEQFF.

This clonotype was seen ten or more times. The chain has TRBV29-1 and TRBJ1-6; maybe TRBD1 (6 bases). The CDR3 contains 19 residues. V was shortened by 3 bases and J by 9 bases, with 30 bases between the two germline ends. Germline values: CDR1 SQVTM, CDR2 ANQGSEA. This CDR3 reads CSVDPRQAGAPWVGSPLHF. In DNA, the CDR3 is TGCAGCGTTGATCCTCGACAGGCAGGGGCCCCTTGGGTCGGTTCACCCCTCCACTTT.

This clonotype has at least ten counts. V gene TRBV28 combines with J gene TRBJ1-1, with D maybe TRBD1 (6 bases). This CDR3 is built from 11 residues. Deletions cut 5 bases from V and 14 bases from J, with 15 bases between. Per germline, CDR1 MDHEN and CDR2 SYDVKM. Here the CDR3 DNA reads TGTGCCAGCAGTCTCCGGGACACTGTCTTCTTT. Its protein is CASSLRDTVFF.

This clonotype was seen a handful of times. This chain uses TRBV30 with TRBJ1-1; D not resolved. CDR1 is GTSNPN, CDR2 SVGIG, per germline (reference sequence). CDR3 length equals 10 residues. Trimming left V 5 bases short and J 1 base short, with 2 bases between. CDR3 in amino acids: CAWGNTEAFF. As DNA, the CDR3 is TGTGCCTGGGGGAACACTGAAGCTTTCTTT.

The genes are TRBV12-3 or TRBV12-4 and TRBJ2-5; D uncertain. The CDR3 spans 13 residues. Trimming removed 0 bases from V and 5 bases from J, with 7 bases in between. CDR3 sequence reads: CASSLATRETQYF. The CDR3 DNA follows: TGTGCCAGCAGTTTAGCGACAAGGGAGACCCAGTACTTC.

The rearrangement uses TRBV28 and TRBJ1-6, with TRBD1 matching over 9 bases. Unmatched junction bases numbered 16, after V lost 6 bases and J lost 13 bases. Germline V gene data show CDR1 as MDHEN and CDR2 as SYDVKM. The CDR3 consists of 16 residues. CDR3 DNA: TGTGCCAGCAGACAACTCTCCGGGACAGGGCTCTCGCCCCTCCACTTT. Its translation is CASRQLSGTGLSPLHF.

Comment on this clonotype: Since a far larger clone is one base different, this is likely a read error. The rearrangement uses TRBV2 and TRBJ2-6; no clear D. The CDR3 has 10 residues. From germline, CDR1 is SNHLY and CDR2 FYNNEI. This chain's CDR3 is CASSSSRLRF. In nucleotides, the CDR3 is TGTGCCAGCAGCTCTTCTAGATTGAGGTTC.

This clonotype was observed at least ten times. The V and J genes are TRBV6-1 and TRBJ2-5; tentatively, D is TRBD2 (6 bases). This CDR3 region has 16 residues. Germline CDR1 and CDR2: MNHNS and SASEGT. V was clipped by 4 bases and J by 1 base, with 16 bases between them. The DNA of the CDR3 is TGTGCCAGCAGTGGTGGGACTGCAGCCCTCCAAGAGACCCAGTACTTC. Translation: CASSGGTAALQETQYF.

The V call is TRBV19, the J call TRBJ1-1; tentatively, D is TRBD1 (6 bases). The V end lost 7 bases, the J end lost 9 bases, and 18 bases lay between the germline ends. Germline assignment: CDR1 LNHDA and CDR2 SQIVND (reference sequence). The CDR3 extends over 13 amino acids. The CDR3 bases are TGTGCCAGTACGAGGGACAACCGGTTAAAAGCTTTCTTT. Translation gives CASTRDNRLKAFF. Full variable domain (remainder filled in from reference TRBV19 and TRBJ1-1): DGGITQSPKYLFRKEGQNVTLSCEQNLNHDAMYWYRQDPGQGLRLIYYSQIVNDFQKGDIAEGYSVSREKKESFPLTVTSAQKNPTAFYLCASTRDNRLKAFFGQGTRLTVV.

The CDR3 region has the DNA TGTGCCCACGGGACTAGGGTAACCGGGGAGCTGTTTTTT. Its protein product is CAHGTRVTGELFF. This chain joins TRBV19 and TRBJ2-2; TRBD2 agrees at 8 bases. Per the germline V gene, CDR1 is LNHDA and CDR2 is SQIVND (reference sequence). V lost 11 bases to trimming and J lost 5 bases; unmatched junction nucleotides: 7. The CDR3 is 13 amino acids.

This clonotype was recorded many times. The chain links TRBV12-3 or TRBV12-4 to TRBJ2-2; D possibly uses TRBD1 or TRBD2 (5 bases each). There are 16 residues in the CDR3. Trimming pared 7 bases from V and 6 bases from J, leaving 21 bases between. The CDR3 reads CASTKSGRAGSGELFF. The CDR3, as DNA: TGTGCCAGCACCAAGAGCGGCAGGGCTGGTTCCGGGGAGCTGTTTTTT.

The V and J genes are TRBV20-1 and TRBJ2-7; 15 bases map to TRBD2. This CDR3 is 18 amino acids long. Germline loops: CDR1 DFQATT, CDR2 SNEGSKA (reference sequence). V trimming: 1 base; J trimming: 3 bases; junction bases outside the gene matches: 10. The CDR3, as DNA: TGCAGTGCTAGAGCGGGGGGGAAGGGACTAGCGGGAGGCTACGAGCAGTACTTC. Amino acid sequence: CSARAGGKGLAGGYEQYF.